This T cell receptor beta chain came from a study of blood T cells in healthy people across ages. A second PCR of roughly 7 to 11 cycles used a sample-barcoded 5' primer and a J-beta primer mix. Each cDNA molecule was tagged by a template-switch adaptor that had 12 random nucleotides. Each CDR3 protein is one row after TCRdb ran MiXCR on the 5' RACE reads. In the table there are approximately 800,000 distinct CDR3 sequences, under 40% of which are singletons. General study results and limits: Strong correlation existed between TCR beta diversity and naive T cell percentage. Significant beta diversity loss was already apparent by age approximately 37, declining roughly linearly.

This clonotype was counted a single time. The antigen remains undetermined. Germline V gene lookup returns CDR1 SGHTA and CDR2 FQGTGA. V was pared by 5 bases and J by 11 bases, with 24 bases of the junction left unmatched. This CDR3 comprises 18 residues. At least 7 million PBMCs were isolated per sample. This TCR came from a young man in good health. The specimen was blood. This chain uses TRBV7-3 with TRBJ2-5, with 9 bases matching TRBD1. The chain's CDR3 is CASSPVGGTGTDSDEQYF. The DNA of the CDR3 is TGTGCCAGCAGCCCCGTTGGCGGGACAGGGACTGATTCAGATGAGCAGTACTTC.